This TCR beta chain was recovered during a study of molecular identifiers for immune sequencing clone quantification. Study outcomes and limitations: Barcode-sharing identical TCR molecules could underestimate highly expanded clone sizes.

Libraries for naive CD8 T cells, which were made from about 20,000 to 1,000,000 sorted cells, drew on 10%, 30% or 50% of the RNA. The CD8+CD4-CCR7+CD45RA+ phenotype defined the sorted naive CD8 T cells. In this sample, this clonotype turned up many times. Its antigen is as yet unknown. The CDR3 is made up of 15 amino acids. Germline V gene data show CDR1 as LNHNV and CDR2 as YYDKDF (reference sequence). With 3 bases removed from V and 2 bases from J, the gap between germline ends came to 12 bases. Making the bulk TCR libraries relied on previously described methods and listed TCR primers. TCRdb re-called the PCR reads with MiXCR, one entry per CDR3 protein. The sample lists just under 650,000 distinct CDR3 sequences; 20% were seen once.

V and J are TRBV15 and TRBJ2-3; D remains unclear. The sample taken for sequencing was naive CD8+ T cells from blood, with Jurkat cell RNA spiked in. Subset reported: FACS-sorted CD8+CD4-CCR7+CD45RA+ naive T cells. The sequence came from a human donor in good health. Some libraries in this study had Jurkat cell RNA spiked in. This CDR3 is CATSSTLSPTDTQYF. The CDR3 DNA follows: TGTGCCACCAGCAGTACCCTTTCTCCCACAGATACGCAGTATTTT. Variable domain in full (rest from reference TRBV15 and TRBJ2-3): DAMVIQNPRYQVTQFGKPVTLSCSQTLNHNVMYWYQQKSSQAPKLLFHYYDKDFNNEADTPDNFQSRRPNTSFCFLDIRSPGLGDTAMYLCATSSTLSPTDTQYFGPGTRLTVL.